Sequencing of this TCR beta chain was carried out in a study of blood T cell repertoires in COVID-19. In the study overall: The United States, Italy and Spain provided the acute and convalescent COVID-19 samples.

Using immunoSEQ multiplex PCR, the repertoire was profiled, and TCRdb retains in-frame clones only, with some absent. The sample has 130,000 or so clones; around 80% are singletons. Source material: PBMCs or T cells enriched from blood (not recorded which). The sequence was collected from a man aged 40-49 years with acute COVID-19.

As DNA, the CDR3 is TGTGCCATCACGGGACAGGGCTACGAGCAGTACTTC. Amino acid sequence: CAITGQGYEQYF. V gene TRBV28 combines with J gene TRBJ2-7; TRBD1 matches 9 bases. Losses at the gene ends were 10 bases for V and 3 bases for J; bases not matched to a gene: 4. CDR3 size: 12 residues. Germline V CDR1 and CDR2: MDHEN, SYDVKM.